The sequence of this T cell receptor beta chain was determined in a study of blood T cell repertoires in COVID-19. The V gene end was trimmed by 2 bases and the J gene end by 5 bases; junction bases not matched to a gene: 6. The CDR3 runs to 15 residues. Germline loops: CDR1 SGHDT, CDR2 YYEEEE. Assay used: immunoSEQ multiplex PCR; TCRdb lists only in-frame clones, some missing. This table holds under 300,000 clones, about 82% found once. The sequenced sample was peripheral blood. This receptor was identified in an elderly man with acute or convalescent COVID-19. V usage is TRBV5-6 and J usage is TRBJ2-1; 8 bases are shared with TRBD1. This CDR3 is CASSLGQGLNNEQFF. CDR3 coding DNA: TGTGCCAGCAGCTTAGGACAGGGCCTAAACAATGAGCAGTTCTTC.